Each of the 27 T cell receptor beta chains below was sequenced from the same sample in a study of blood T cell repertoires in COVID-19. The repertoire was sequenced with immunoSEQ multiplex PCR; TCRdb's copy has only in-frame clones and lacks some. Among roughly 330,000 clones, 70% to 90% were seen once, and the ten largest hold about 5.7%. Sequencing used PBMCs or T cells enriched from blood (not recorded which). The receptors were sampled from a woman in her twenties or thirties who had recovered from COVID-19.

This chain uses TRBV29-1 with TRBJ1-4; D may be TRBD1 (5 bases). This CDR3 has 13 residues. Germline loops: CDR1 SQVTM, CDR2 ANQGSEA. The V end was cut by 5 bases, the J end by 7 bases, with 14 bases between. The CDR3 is CSVSRAGFEKLFF. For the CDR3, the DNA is TGCAGCGTTAGTAGGGCAGGGTTTGAAAAACTGTTTTTT.

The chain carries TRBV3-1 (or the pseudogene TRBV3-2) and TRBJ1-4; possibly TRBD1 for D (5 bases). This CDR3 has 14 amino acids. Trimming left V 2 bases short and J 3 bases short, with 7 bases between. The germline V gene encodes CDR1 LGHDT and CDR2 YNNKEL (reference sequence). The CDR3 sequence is CASSQQGSNEKLFF. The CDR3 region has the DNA TGTGCCAGCAGCCAACAGGGATCTAATGAAAAACTGTTTTTT.

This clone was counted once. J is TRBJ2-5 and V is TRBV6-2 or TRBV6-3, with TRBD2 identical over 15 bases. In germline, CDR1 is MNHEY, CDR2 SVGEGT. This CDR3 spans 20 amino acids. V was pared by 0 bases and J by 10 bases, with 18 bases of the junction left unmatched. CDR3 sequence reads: CASSYSTFGTSGGTVRDQYF. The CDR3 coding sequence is TGTGCCAGCAGTTACTCCACTTTTGGGACTAGCGGGGGGACCGTCCGGGACCAGTACTTC.

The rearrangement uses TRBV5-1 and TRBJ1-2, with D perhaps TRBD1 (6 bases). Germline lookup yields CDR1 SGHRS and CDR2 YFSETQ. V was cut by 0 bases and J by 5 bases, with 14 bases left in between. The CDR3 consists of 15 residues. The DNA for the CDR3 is TGCGCCAGCAGCTTGGATATCGGACAGATATATGGCTACACCTTC. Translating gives CASSLDIGQIYGYTF.

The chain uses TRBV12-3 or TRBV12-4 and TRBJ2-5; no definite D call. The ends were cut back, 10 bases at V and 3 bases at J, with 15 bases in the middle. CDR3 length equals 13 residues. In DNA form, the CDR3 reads TGTGCCACCGGTAGAAGCGAGGAAGAGACCCAGTACTTC. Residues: CATGRSEEETQYF.

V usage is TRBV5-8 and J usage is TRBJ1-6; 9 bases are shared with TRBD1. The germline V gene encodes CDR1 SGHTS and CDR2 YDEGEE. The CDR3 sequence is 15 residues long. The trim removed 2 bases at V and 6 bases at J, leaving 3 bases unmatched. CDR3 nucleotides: TGTGCCAGCAGCTTACAGGGGGCGCGTAATTCACCCCTCCACTTT. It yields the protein CASSLQGARNSPLHF. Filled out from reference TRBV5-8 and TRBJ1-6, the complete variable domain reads EAGVTQSPTHLIKTRGQQATLRCSPISGHTSVYWYQQALGLGLQFLLWYDEGEERNRGNFPPRFSGRQFPNYSSELNVNALELEDSALYLCASSLQGARNSPLHFGNGTRLTVT.

The CDR3 sequence is CASSRSWVGNTIYF. In nucleotides, the CDR3 is TGTGCCAGCAGTCGTAGCTGGGTCGGAAACACCATATATTTT. The V and J genes are TRBV3-1 (or the pseudogene TRBV3-2) and TRBJ1-3; D is ambiguous. This CDR3 is built from 14 residues. Trimming took off 6 bases at V and 4 bases at J, with 13 bases between the two ends. CDR1 and CDR2 from the germline V gene are LGHDT and YNNKEL (reference sequence).

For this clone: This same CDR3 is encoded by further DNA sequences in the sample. CDR3 coding DNA: TGTGCCAGCAGCCAGACGGGGAACAATTCACCCCTCCACTTT. Encoded protein: CASSQTGNNSPLHF. The rearrangement uses TRBV3-1 (or the pseudogene TRBV3-2) and TRBJ1-6; D is unresolved. V gave up 3 bases and J gave up 7 bases, with 10 bases separating them. This CDR3 is 14 amino acids long. CDR1 is LGHDT and CDR2 is YNNKEL in the germline V gene (reference sequence).

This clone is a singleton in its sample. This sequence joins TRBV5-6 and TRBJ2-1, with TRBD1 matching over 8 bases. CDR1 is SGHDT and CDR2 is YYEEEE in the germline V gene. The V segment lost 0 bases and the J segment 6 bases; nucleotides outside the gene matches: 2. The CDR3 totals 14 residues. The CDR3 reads CASSLGTGFNEQFF. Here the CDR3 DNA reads TGTGCCAGCAGCTTGGGGACAGGGTTCAATGAGCAGTTCTTC. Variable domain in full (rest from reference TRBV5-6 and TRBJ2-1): DAGVTQSPTHLIKTRGQQVTLRCSPKSGHDTVSWYQQALGQGPQFIFQYYEEEERQRGNFPDRFSGHQFPNYSSELNVNALLLGDSALYLCASSLGTGFNEQFFGPGTRLTVL.

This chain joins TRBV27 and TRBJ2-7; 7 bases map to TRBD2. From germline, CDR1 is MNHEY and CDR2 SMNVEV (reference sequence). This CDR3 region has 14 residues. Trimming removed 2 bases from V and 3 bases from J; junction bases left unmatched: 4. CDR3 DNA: TGTGCCAGCAGTTTAGGGGCTAGCGGCTACGAGCAGTACTTC. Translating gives CASSLGASGYEQYF.

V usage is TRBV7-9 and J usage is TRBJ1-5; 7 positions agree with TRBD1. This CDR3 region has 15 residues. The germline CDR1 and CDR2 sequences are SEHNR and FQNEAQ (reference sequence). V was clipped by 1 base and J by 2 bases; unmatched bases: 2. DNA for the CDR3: TGTGCCAGCAGCTTAGAGGGGGCAGGCAATCAGCCCCAGCATTTT. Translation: CASSLEGAGNQPQHF.

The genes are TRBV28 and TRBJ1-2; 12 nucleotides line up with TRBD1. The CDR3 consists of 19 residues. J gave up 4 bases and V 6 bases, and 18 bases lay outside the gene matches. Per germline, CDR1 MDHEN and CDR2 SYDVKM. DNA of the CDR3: TGTGCCAGCAGAGGAGGCTTGGGGACAGGGGGCGCCGGGGGCTATGGCTACACCTTC. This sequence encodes CASRGGLGTGGAGGYGYTF.

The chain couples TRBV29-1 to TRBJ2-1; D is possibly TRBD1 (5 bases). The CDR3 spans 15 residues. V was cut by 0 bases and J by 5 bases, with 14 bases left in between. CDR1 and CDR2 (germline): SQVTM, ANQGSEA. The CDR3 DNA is TGCAGCGTTGAAGATGGGGCAGGGCCCGACAATGAGCAGTTCTTC. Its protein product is CSVEDGAGPDNEQFF.

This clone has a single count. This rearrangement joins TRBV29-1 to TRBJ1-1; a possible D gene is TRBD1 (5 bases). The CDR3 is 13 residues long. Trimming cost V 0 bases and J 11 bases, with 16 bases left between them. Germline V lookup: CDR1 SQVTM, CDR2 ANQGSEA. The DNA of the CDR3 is TGCAGCGTTGAAGACTTGGGGACTCTCGATGCTTTCTTT. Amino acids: CSVEDLGTLDAFF.

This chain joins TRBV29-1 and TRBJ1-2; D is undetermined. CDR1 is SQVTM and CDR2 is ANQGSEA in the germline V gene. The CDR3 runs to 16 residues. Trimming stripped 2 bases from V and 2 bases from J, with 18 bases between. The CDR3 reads CSVETEDPKMNYGYTF. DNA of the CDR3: TGCAGCGTTGAAACGGAGGACCCTAAGATGAACTATGGCTACACCTTC.

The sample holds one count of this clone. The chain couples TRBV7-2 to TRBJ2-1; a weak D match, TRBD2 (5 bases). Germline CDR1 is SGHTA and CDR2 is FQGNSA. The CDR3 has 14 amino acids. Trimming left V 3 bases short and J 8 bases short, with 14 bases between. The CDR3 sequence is CASSLGGGYDEQFF. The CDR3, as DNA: TGTGCCAGCAGCTTGGGTGGCGGGTACGATGAGCAGTTCTTC.

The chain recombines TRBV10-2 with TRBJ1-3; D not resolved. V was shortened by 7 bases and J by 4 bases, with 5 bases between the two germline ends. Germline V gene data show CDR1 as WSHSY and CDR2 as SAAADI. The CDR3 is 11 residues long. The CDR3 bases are TGCGCCAGCATGGCCGGAAACACCATATATTTT. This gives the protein CASMAGNTIYF.

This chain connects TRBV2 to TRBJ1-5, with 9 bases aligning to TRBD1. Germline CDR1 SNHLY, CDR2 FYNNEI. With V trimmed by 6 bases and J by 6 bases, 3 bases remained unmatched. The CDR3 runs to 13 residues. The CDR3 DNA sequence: TGTGCCAGCAGGGGACAGGGAGGTCAGCCCCAGCATTTT. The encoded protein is CASRGQGGQPQHF.

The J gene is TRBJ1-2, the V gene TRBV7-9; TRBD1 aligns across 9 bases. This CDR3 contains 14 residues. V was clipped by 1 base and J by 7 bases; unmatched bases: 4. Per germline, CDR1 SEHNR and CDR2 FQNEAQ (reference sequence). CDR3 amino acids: CASSLGGQGLGYTF. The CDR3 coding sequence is TGTGCCAGCAGCTTAGGGGGACAGGGACTTGGCTACACCTTC.

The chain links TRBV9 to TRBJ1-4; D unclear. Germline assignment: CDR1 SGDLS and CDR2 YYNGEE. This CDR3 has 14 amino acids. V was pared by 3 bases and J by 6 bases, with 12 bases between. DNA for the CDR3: TGTGCCAGCAGCGCAATTGAGAGGGATGAAAAACTGTTTTTT. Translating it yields CASSAIERDEKLFF.

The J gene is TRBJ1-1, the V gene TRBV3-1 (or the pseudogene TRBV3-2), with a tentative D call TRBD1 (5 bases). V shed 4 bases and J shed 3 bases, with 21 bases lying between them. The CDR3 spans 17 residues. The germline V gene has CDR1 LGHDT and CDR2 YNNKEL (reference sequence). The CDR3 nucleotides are TGTGCCAGCAGCCGATACTCCAGCAGGGTCCAGGACACTGAAGCTTTCTTT. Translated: CASSRYSSRVQDTEAFF.

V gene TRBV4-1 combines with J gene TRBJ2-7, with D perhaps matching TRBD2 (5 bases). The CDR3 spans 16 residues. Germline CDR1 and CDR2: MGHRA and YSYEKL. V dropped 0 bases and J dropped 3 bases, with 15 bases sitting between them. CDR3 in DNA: TGCGCCAGCAGCCAAGAAGCAGTCCTAGCCCTCTACGAGCAGTACTTC. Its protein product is CASSQEAVLALYEQYF.

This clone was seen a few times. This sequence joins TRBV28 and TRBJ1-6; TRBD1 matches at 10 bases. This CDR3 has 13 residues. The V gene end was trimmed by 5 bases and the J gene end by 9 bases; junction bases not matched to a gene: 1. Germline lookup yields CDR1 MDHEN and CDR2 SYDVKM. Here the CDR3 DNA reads TGTGCCAGCAGTAGGGACAGGGGTTCACCCCTCCACTTT. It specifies CASSRDRGSPLHF.

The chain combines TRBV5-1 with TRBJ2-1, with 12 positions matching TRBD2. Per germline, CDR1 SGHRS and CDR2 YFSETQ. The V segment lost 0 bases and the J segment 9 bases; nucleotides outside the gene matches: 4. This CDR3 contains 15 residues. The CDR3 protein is CASSLVASGGVEQFF. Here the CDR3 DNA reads TGCGCCAGCAGCTTGGTGGCTAGCGGGGGGGTTGAGCAGTTCTTC. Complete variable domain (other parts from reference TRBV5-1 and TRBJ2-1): KAGVTQTPRYLIKTRGQQVTLSCSPISGHRSVSWYQQTPGQGLQFLFEYFSETQRNKGNFPGRFSGRQFSNSRSEMNVSTLELGDSALYLCASSLVASGGVEQFFGPGTRLTVL.

The CDR3 protein is CASSLGQGAKNIQYF. The CDR3 region has the DNA TGTGCCAGCAGCTTGGGACAGGGTGCCAAAAACATTCAGTACTTC. The J gene is TRBJ2-4, the V gene TRBV5-6, with 7 bases lining up with TRBD1. The CDR3 length is 15 residues. Germline CDR1 and CDR2: SGHDT and YYEEEE. V lost 0 bases to trimming and J lost 1 base; unmatched junction nucleotides: 1.

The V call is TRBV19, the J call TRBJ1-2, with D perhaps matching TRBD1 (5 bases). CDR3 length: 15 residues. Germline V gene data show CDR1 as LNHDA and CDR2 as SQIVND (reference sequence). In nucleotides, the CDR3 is TGTCCACCCCCCCACAACAGGCAGGGAGGCTATGGCTACACCTTC. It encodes CPPPHNRQGGYGYTF.

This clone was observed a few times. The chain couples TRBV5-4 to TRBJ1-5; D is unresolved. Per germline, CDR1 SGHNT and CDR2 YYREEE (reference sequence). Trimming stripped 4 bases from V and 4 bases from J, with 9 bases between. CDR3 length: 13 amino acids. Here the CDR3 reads CASSPMYNQPQHF. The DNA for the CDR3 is TGTGCCAGCAGCCCTATGTATAATCAGCCCCAGCATTTT.